The 24 T cell receptor beta chains below come from one sample, sequenced in a study of blood T cell repertoires in COVID-19. Method: immunoSEQ multiplex PCR; TCRdb's copy keeps in-frame clones and lacks some. Of about 100,000 clones in the sample, 80% were seen once. Sequences were obtained from peripheral blood. These receptors were obtained from a man in his 70s with active or convalescent COVID-19.

This clone showed up just once. This CDR3 is CASKTGGRALIEQFF. The DNA for the CDR3 is TGTGCCAGCAAAACGGGCGGGAGGGCCTTAATTGAGCAGTTCTTC. J is TRBJ2-1 and V is TRBV6-5, with TRBD2 matching over 9 bases. After removal of 7 bases from V and 9 bases from J, the junction contained 13 bases not matched to a gene. CDR1 is MNHEY, CDR2 SVGAGI, per germline. CDR3 length equals 15 residues.

The chain links TRBV5-6 to TRBJ2-1; 8 bases align to TRBD2. The CDR3 has 15 amino acids. V lost 4 bases, J lost 3 bases, and 6 bases stayed unmatched. Germline-derived CDR1 and CDR2 are SGHDT and YYEEEE. The CDR3 loop is CASSHPTSVYNEQFF. CDR3 DNA sequence: TGTGCCAGCAGCCACCCGACTAGCGTCTACAATGAGCAGTTCTTC.

The CDR3 DNA is TGCGCCAGCAGACAAGACGGGTACGAGCAGTACTTC. Residues: CASRQDGYEQYF. V gene TRBV5-1 combines with J gene TRBJ2-7; no clear D. Between the trimmed V and J ends, which lost 5 bases and 4 bases, there was a span of 10 bases. This CDR3 contains 12 residues. Germline-derived CDR1 and CDR2 are SGHRS and YFSETQ.

The chain couples TRBV24-1 to TRBJ2-3; a possible D gene is TRBD2 (6 bases). V gave up 0 bases and J gave up 5 bases, with 11 bases separating them. There are 15 residues in the CDR3. Germline V CDR1 and CDR2: KGHDR, SFDVKD. In DNA form, the CDR3 reads TGTGCCACCAGTGATTTGGGCGGGAAGGGAGATACGCAGTATTTT. This sequence encodes CATSDLGGKGDTQYF.

Here the CDR3 reads CASSIWDTNEQFF. The CDR3 DNA follows: TGTGCCAGTAGTATATGGGACACCAATGAGCAGTTCTTC. The V and J genes are TRBV19 and TRBJ2-1, with D maybe TRBD1 (6 bases). Germline V gene sequence: CDR1 LNHDA, CDR2 SQIVND (reference sequence). This CDR3 spans 13 amino acids. Deletions cut 2 bases from V and 6 bases from J, with 8 bases between.

The rearrangement links TRBV24-1 to TRBJ2-1; TRBD1 aligns across 8 bases. CDR3 length equals 17 residues. The germline V gene encodes CDR1 KGHDR and CDR2 SFDVKD. After removal of 1 base from V and 4 bases from J, the junction contained 8 bases not matched to a gene. The CDR3 region is CATSDLSPTGGYNEQFF. The DNA for the CDR3 is TGTGCCACCAGTGATTTATCTCCAACAGGGGGATACAATGAGCAGTTCTTC.

The chain combines TRBV19 with TRBJ2-7; TRBD1 aligns across 9 bases. The J segment lost 1 base and the V segment lost 3 bases, leaving 4 bases of the junction unmatched. The CDR3 spans 15 residues. Germline V gene data show CDR1 as LNHDA and CDR2 as SQIVND (reference sequence). The CDR3 DNA is TGTGCCAGTAGTATTTCGGGACAGGGATCCTACGAGCAGTACTTC. Its translation is CASSISGQGSYEQYF.

V is TRBV9 and J is TRBJ1-3; D gene ambiguous. Per the germline V gene, CDR1 is SGDLS and CDR2 is YYNGEE. Trimming took 3 bases from V and 0 from J, leaving 4 bases between them. There are 13 residues in the CDR3. CDR3 amino acids: CASSAVSGNTIYF. The DNA for the CDR3 is TGTGCCAGCAGCGCTGTCTCTGGAAACACCATATATTTT.

This chain connects TRBV19 to TRBJ2-3, with TRBD1 matching 7 bases. Trimming removed 3 bases from V and 0 bases from J; junction bases left unmatched: 3. Germline V gene lookup returns CDR1 LNHDA and CDR2 SQIVND (reference sequence). This CDR3 is 15 amino acids long. The CDR3 region is CASSIGGQSTDTQYF. The DNA of the CDR3 is TGTGCCAGTAGTATTGGGGGACAGAGCACAGATACGCAGTATTTT.

This chain connects TRBV5-5 to TRBJ2-1; 8 bases are shared with TRBD2. V shed 0 bases and J 0 bases; nucleotides not matched to a gene: 8. CDR3 length: 18 amino acids. CDR1 and CDR2 (germline): SGHKS, YYEKEE (reference sequence). The CDR3 here is CASSLAASGGVSYNEQFF. The CDR3 DNA is TGTGCCAGCAGCTTGGCGGCCAGCGGGGGCGTCTCCTACAATGAGCAGTTCTTC.

The chain uses TRBV3-1 (or the pseudogene TRBV3-2) and TRBJ1-1, with 7 bases fitting TRBD1. The CDR3 extends over 15 amino acids. The J segment lost 4 bases and the V segment lost 5 bases, leaving 10 bases of the junction unmatched. Germline V gene data show CDR1 as LGHDT and CDR2 as YNNKEL (reference sequence). The CDR3 sequence: CASSATHRGGTEAFF. CDR3 in DNA: TGTGCCAGCAGCGCGACCCACAGGGGCGGCACTGAAGCTTTCTTT.

The V gene is TRBV27, the J gene TRBJ1-6, with 10 nucleotides matching TRBD1. From germline, CDR1 is MNHEY and CDR2 SMNVEV (reference sequence). The V and J ends lost 1 base and 7 bases, in that order; junction bases with no gene match: 7. This CDR3 spans 17 amino acids. The CDR3 reads CASSLFGGQGLNSPLHF. The CDR3 bases are TGTGCCAGCAGTTTATTTGGGGGACAGGGGTTGAATTCACCCCTCCACTTT.

V and J are TRBV6-2 or TRBV6-3 and TRBJ1-2; maybe TRBD1 (5 bases). CDR3 size: 12 residues. The ends were cut back, 3 bases at V and 8 bases at J, with 10 bases in the middle. Germline CDR1 and CDR2: MNHEY and SVGEGT. The CDR3 DNA reads as TGTGCCAGCAGTTATGACAGCTGGGGCTACACCTTC. This gives the protein CASSYDSWGYTF.

The gene calls are TRBV5-6 and TRBJ2-5, with 7 positions matching TRBD2. The CDR3 is 14 amino acids. Germline assignment: CDR1 SGHDT and CDR2 YYEEEE. Losses at the gene ends were 3 bases for V and 6 bases for J; bases not matched to a gene: 8. The chain's CDR3 is CASSSPAGFQTQYF. The CDR3 DNA sequence: TGTGCCAGCAGCTCGCCAGCGGGGTTCCAGACCCAGTACTTC.

This chain joins TRBV12-5 and TRBJ2-7; TRBD2 agrees at 10 bases. The CDR3 is made up of 18 amino acids. Trimming took 2 bases from V and 2 from J; bases not matched to a gene: 12. Germline V gene lookup returns CDR1 LGHNT and CDR2 FRNRAP. In nucleotides, the CDR3 is TGTGCTAGTGGTTTGCCCGCCACTAGCGGGACCCTCCCCTACGAGCAGTACTTC. Encoded protein: CASGLPATSGTLPYEQYF.

The CDR3 DNA reads TGCGCCAGCAGCTTGGGAGCGGGAGTTTTGAACAATGAGCAGTTCTTC. Translated, it gives CASSLGAGVLNNEQFF. The V gene is TRBV5-1, the J gene TRBJ2-1; 8 nucleotides match TRBD2. Germline CDR1 reads SGHRS; CDR2 reads YFSETQ. There are 16 residues in the CDR3. Unmatched junction bases numbered 7, after V lost 0 bases and J lost 5 bases.

V gene TRBV28 combines with J gene TRBJ2-7; no reliable D call. The CDR3 is 14 residues long. V lost 3 bases and J lost 3, with 12 bases in between. The germline gives CDR1 MDHEN, CDR2 SYDVKM. CDR3 sequence (DNA): TGTGCCAGCAGTTTGGTTCCTGGCGGCTACGAGCAGTACTTC. Translating gives CASSLVPGGYEQYF.

The chain uses TRBV7-2 and TRBJ2-5; 16 nucleotides line up with TRBD2. Trimming cost V 5 bases and J 4 bases; bases outside gene matches: 7. This CDR3 spans 17 amino acids. The V gene's germline CDR1 is SGHTA and CDR2 FQGNSA. CDR3 sequence reads: CASSTRGLAGGRETQYF. The CDR3 region has the DNA TGTGCCAGCAGCACTAGGGGACTAGCGGGGGGGCGAGAGACCCAGTACTTC.

The rearrangement uses TRBV30 and TRBJ1-2; no clear D. The CDR3 totals 13 residues. The germline gives CDR1 GTSNPN, CDR2 SVGIG (reference sequence). The V and J ends lost 2 bases and 0 bases respectively, with 7 bases between them. The CDR3 sequence: CAWSLPANYGYTF. For the CDR3, the DNA is TGTGCCTGGAGTTTGCCAGCTAACTATGGCTACACCTTC.

The rearrangement joins TRBV2 to TRBJ1-5; unclear D gene. CDR3 length: 14 residues. Germline values: CDR1 SNHLY, CDR2 FYNNEI. V was cut by 2 bases and J by 5 bases, with 10 bases left in between. The CDR3 DNA sequence: TGTGCCAGCAGTGAACGTGACGGAGATCAGCCCCAGCATTTT. Residues: CASSERDGDQPQHF.

The chain joins TRBV19 to TRBJ1-2, with D tentatively TRBD1 (6 bases). The CDR3 sequence is 14 residues long. V lost 6 bases and J lost 3, with 14 bases in between. Per the germline V gene, CDR1 is LNHDA and CDR2 is SQIVND (reference sequence). CDR3 residues: CASSQRGGDYGYTF. In DNA form, the CDR3 reads TGTGCCAGTAGCCAAAGGGGGGGCGACTATGGCTACACCTTC.

This sequence joins TRBV7-2 and TRBJ1-2, with D uncertain. This CDR3 has 14 amino acids. V was pared by 4 bases and J by 3 bases, with 12 bases between. Germline-derived CDR1 and CDR2 are SGHTA and FQGNSA. DNA of the CDR3: TGTGCCAGCAGCTCGCAGCCGAGGGACTATGGCTACACCTTC. As protein: CASSSQPRDYGYTF.

This clone was detected only a few times. CDR3 in amino acids: CASSLAGGSEAFF. CDR3 bases: TGTGCCAGCAGCTTAGCTGGGGGGTCTGAAGCTTTCTTT. The V call is TRBV7-2, the J call TRBJ1-1; D is possibly TRBD1 (5 bases). Germline CDR1 and CDR2: SGHTA and FQGNSA. The CDR3 sequence is 13 residues long. The germline V and J ends were trimmed by 0 bases and 6 bases, with 8 bases remaining between them. Full variable domain (outside the CDR3, taken from reference TRBV7-2 and TRBJ1-1): GAGVSQSPSNKVTEKGKDVELRCDPISGHTALYWYRQSLGQGLEFLIYFQGNSAPDKSGLPSDRFSAERTGGSVSTLTIQRTQQEDSAVYLCASSLAGGSEAFFGQGTRLTVV.

This CDR3 is CASSPTAGRYGYTF. In DNA form, the CDR3 reads TGTGCCAGCAGCCCTACGGCGGGAAGGTATGGCTACACCTTC. The rearrangement uses TRBV11-2 and TRBJ1-2; D uncertain. Germline V lookup: CDR1 SGHAT, CDR2 FQNNGV. V lost 5 bases, J lost 5 bases, and 15 bases lay in between. This CDR3 contains 14 residues.